A selection of T cell receptor beta chains follows, all from one sample in a study of OX40 agonist ivuxolimab in advanced cancers. The assay was immunoSEQ multiplex PCR, and TCRdb's table has in-frame clones only and misses some. Of around 77,000 clones in the sample, roughly nine tenths were seen once. Source: CD4+ or CD8+ T cells sorted from blood, taken in a trial of the OX40 agonist ivuxolimab. Every receptor here comes from an adult with an advanced solid tumor such as melanoma, head and neck, liver or kidney cancer. CDR3s include the opening cysteine and the closing phenylalanine or tryptophan. The D gene is left open where the match is weak. The listing skips clone size in some rows; elsewhere it reads once, few, many or a size class.

cdr3_nt,cdr3_aa,clone_size,v_call,d_call,j_call
TGTGCCAGCTCTCCTCCTAGCGGGAGGAGGAATGAGCAGTTCTTC,CASSPPSGRRNEQFF,NA,TRBV18,TRBD2,TRBJ2-1
TGCAGCGTTATCCCCCTAACGCTAACAGATTCCCAGTACTTC,CSVIPLTLTDSQYF,NA,TRBV29-1,NA,TRBJ2-5
TGTGCCAGCTCACCGATCCAACCGACAGGGACATATGCAACTAATGAAAAACTGTTTTTT,CASSPIQPTGTYATNEKLFF,NA,TRBV18,TRBD1,TRBJ1-4
TGCGCCAGCAGCTCCCCCCCAGACACCGATACGCAGTATTTT,CASSSPPDTDTQYF,NA,TRBV5-1,NA,TRBJ2-3
TGTGCCAGCAGCGGTACAGGGAAGGGTACCAATGAGCAGTTCTTC,CASSGTGKGTNEQFF,NA,TRBV9,NA,TRBJ2-1
TGTGCCAGCAGTTCCGCATCCGGGACACCCTATGGCTACACCTTC,CASSSASGTPYGYTF,NA,TRBV28,NA,TRBJ1-2
TGTGCCAGCAGTCAGGGGGCGGACTATGGCTACACCTTC,CASSQGADYGYTF,NA,TRBV6-6,TRBD1,TRBJ1-2
TGTGCCAGTAGTATAGTGCGACAGGCTGAAGCTTTCTTT,CASSIVRQAEAFF,NA,TRBV19,NA,TRBJ1-1
TGTGCCGGCAAACCTTGGGGCAGACTTAGGGAGACCCAGTACTTC,CAGKPWGRLRETQYF,NA,TRBV30,NA,TRBJ2-5
TGTGCCAGCAGCTTAGCGCCAGGGCGGGACGGTAACATTCAGTACTTC,CASSLAPGRDGNIQYF,few,TRBV7-2,NA,TRBJ2-4
TGCAGTGCTCCCCCCTACAATGAGCAGTTCTTC,CSAPPYNEQFF,NA,TRBV20-1,NA,TRBJ2-1
TGCGCCAGCAGCTTCGATCCGAACACCGGGGAGCTGTTTTTT,CASSFDPNTGELFF,NA,TRBV5-1,NA,TRBJ2-2
TGTGCCAGCAACCAGGGGGCGGGTACTGAAGCTTTCTTT,CASNQGAGTEAFF,once,TRBV6-5,TRBD1,TRBJ1-1
TGTGCCAGCAGCCCTGCTAGCGGGAGGTTCACCGGGGAGCTGTTTTTT,CASSPASGRFTGELFF,NA,TRBV7-2,TRBD2,TRBJ2-2
TGTGCCAGCGCCCTTCGGGCGACCTCTGGAAACACCATATATTTT,CASALRATSGNTIYF,NA,TRBV27,NA,TRBJ1-3
TGTGCCAGCAGCTTAGCAGGGGCTGGGTCCTACGAGCAGTACTTC,CASSLAGAGSYEQYF,once,TRBV11-1,NA,TRBJ2-7
TGTGCCACCAGGGCAGATACTGAAGCTTTCTTT,CATRADTEAFF,few,TRBV2,NA,TRBJ1-1
TGTGCCAGCAGTCGGTACACTGAAGCTTTCTTT,CASSRYTEAFF,few,TRBV6-5,NA,TRBJ1-1
TGTGCCAGTTCGACATCCCGGGGGGACTCTGGAAACACCATATATTTT,CASSTSRGDSGNTIYF,NA,TRBV6-6,NA,TRBJ1-3
TGTGCCAGCAGTTTAGCGGGAGGTAGGAACGAGCAGTACTTC,CASSLAGGRNEQYF,NA,TRBV28,TRBD2,TRBJ2-7
TGCGCCAGCAGCGACCAACCCGGGAGGACAGGCTCCTACGAGCAGTACTTC,CASSDQPGRTGSYEQYF,NA,TRBV5-1,NA,TRBJ2-7
TGTGCCAGCTCCCTCTGGGGCGCCGGGGGAGCTTTCTTT,CASSLWGAGGAFF,few,TRBV5-6,NA,TRBJ1-1
TGTGCCAGCAGCGTAGATCCTAGCGGGTCCTACAATGAGCAGTTCTTC,CASSVDPSGSYNEQFF,NA,TRBV9,TRBD2,TRBJ2-1
TGTGCCAGCAGCCCCTTGCTAGCGGGAGGGCCCCGACAGTTCTTC,CASSPLLAGGPRQFF,NA,TRBV5-4,TRBD2,TRBJ2-1
TGTGCCAGCTCACCACCGGTCGGGACAGGCAACTATGGCTACACCTTC,CASSPPVGTGNYGYTF,NA,TRBV18,TRBD1,TRBJ1-2
TGTGCCAGCTCACCGGGCGGAGGACGTGAAAAACTGTTTTTT,CASSPGGGREKLFF,NA,TRBV18,NA,TRBJ1-4
TGTGCCAGCACTCGACAGGGGGGGGACACTGAAGCTTTCTTT,CASTRQGGDTEAFF,NA,TRBV2,TRBD1,TRBJ1-1
TGCGCCAGCAGCTTGATTTCCGGCTACGAGCAGTACTTC,CASSLISGYEQYF,NA,TRBV5-1,NA,TRBJ2-7
TGTGCCAGCAGCGGGAGAGGACCGTACGGGCAGTTCTTC,CASSGRGPYGQFF,NA,TRBV5-4,NA,TRBJ2-1
TGTGCCACCAGCAGACCCCAGGGGCAAGGTGGTTCACCCCTCCACTTT,CATSRPQGQGGSPLHF,NA,TRBV15,NA,TRBJ1-6
TGCGCCAGCACAAGGGGTGGAAACGAGGCGGATACGCAGTATTTT,CASTRGGNEADTQYF,few,TRBV10-2,NA,TRBJ2-3
TGCGCCAGCAGCCGGCTTGACGTAGGCTACGAGCAGTACTTC,CASSRLDVGYEQYF,NA,TRBV5-1,NA,TRBJ2-7
TGTGCCTGGAGAGTAGTGGGCCCGAACACTGAAGCTTTCTTT,CAWRVVGPNTEAFF,once,TRBV30,NA,TRBJ1-1
TGTGCCAGCAGTTTTGTCGCTGAAGCTTTCTTT,CASSFVAEAFF,few,TRBV28,NA,TRBJ1-1
TGTGCCAGCAGCCAAGATGAGGGGAGGGATCAGCCCCAGCATTTT,CASSQDEGRDQPQHF,NA,TRBV4-2,NA,TRBJ1-5
TGTGCCAGCAGTTACTCGGTGGCGGGGACCGGGGAGCTGTTTTTT,CASSYSVAGTGELFF,NA,TRBV6-9,NA,TRBJ2-2
TGTGCCAGCAGTTTAGTTGGCTCCCAAGAGACCCAGTACTTC,CASSLVGSQETQYF,NA,TRBV28,NA,TRBJ2-5
TGTGCCTGGTTCCGGGGGTTCGGCTATGGCTACACCTTC,CAWFRGFGYGYTF,NA,TRBV30,NA,TRBJ1-2
TGCGCCAGCAGTCGGGTGGGTAGCGGGTCCTACGAGCAGTACTTC,CASSRVGSGSYEQYF,NA,TRBV5-1,TRBD2,TRBJ2-7
TGTGCCAGCAGTCCCAGGACCGGGGAGCTGTTTTTT,CASSPRTGELFF,NA,TRBV7-2,NA,TRBJ2-2
TGTGCCAGCCGTGCGGGACTTCCCTCCAATCAGCCCCAGCATTTT,CASRAGLPSNQPQHF,NA,TRBV6-1,NA,TRBJ1-5
TGTGCCATCAGTGAGCCCGGGAGGGTAGGAGAGACCCAGTACTTC,CAISEPGRVGETQYF,NA,TRBV10-3,TRBD2,TRBJ2-5
TGTGCCAGCAGCCCGGGACAGGGGGGTGGCTACACCTTC,CASSPGQGGGYTF,NA,TRBV7-2,TRBD1,TRBJ1-2
TGTGCCAGCAGCCCCTCAGGGAAATTCCAGCCCCAGCATTTT,CASSPSGKFQPQHF,NA,TRBV5-6,NA,TRBJ1-5
TGCGCCAGCAGCCAATTGGTTGTGGCTCGGATCAATCAGCCCCAGCATTTT,CASSQLVVARINQPQHF,NA,TRBV4-1,NA,TRBJ1-5